This TCR beta chain was sequenced for a study of blood T cells in healthy people across ages. Trimming cost V 2 bases and J 7 bases; bases outside gene matches: 12. Looked up from germline, CDR1 is SGHRS and CDR2 is YFSETQ. The CDR3 sequence is 16 residues long. The donors, healthy Caucasians from Russia, were aged 6 to 90. As to this clonotype: The antigen is undetermined.

Study-wide points: The long-lived group displayed more naive CD4+ cells, plus higher diversity, than the aged donors did.

A second PCR of 7 to 11 cycles used a sample-barcoded 5' primer and a J-beta primer mix. The yield of each sample was at least 3 million CDR3-containing paired-end reads. TCRdb redid the calling of the 5' RACE reads with MiXCR, one entry per CDR3 protein. The data show hundreds of thousands of distinct CDR3 sequences, 44% seen once. Specimen: blood. The receptor was derived from a man aged 60 to 69 in good health. V and J are TRBV5-1 and TRBJ2-7; 10 bases are a match to TRBD1. The CDR3: CASSLGFGTGEREQYF. The CDR3 DNA reads as TGCGCCAGCAGCTTAGGCTTTGGGACAGGGGAGAGGGAGCAGTACTTC.